The T cell receptor beta chain under discussion was sequenced for a study of CD8 T cells in Susac syndrome. General observations from the study: The study's TCR sequencing and HLA analysis drew on a certain number of individuals. That number was acknowledged as relatively small.

The sequenced target, TCR beta, came from blood CD8+ and CD4+ T cells. Controls matched for sex and age were healthy donors. Reverse transcription used about 0.45 to 1 ug RNA and random hexamers. immunoSEQ multiplex PCR amplified TCR beta CDR3 across 54 Vbeta, 13 Jbeta. Each CDR3 protein gets one entry after TCRdb re-called the immunoSEQ multiplex PCR reads with MiXCR. The repertoire holds about 120,000 distinct CDR3 sequences, with around 94% as singletons. Details on this clonotype: Its target is unknown.

The J segment lost 3 bases and the V segment lost 4 bases, leaving 0 bases of the junction unmatched. The CDR3 extends over 14 amino acids. Per germline, CDR1 SNHLY and CDR2 FYNNEI. V usage is TRBV2 and J usage is TRBJ1-4; 9 nucleotides match TRBD1. The source is a human donor in good health. Sequenced: CD4+ T cells from PBMCs. In DNA, the CDR3 is TGTGCCAGCAGTGGACAGGGGGCTAATGAAAAACTGTTTTTT. It is translated as CASSGQGANEKLFF.